This TCR beta chain was sequenced in a study of blood T cell repertoires in COVID-19 (dated by TCRdb to the early 2020s). Regarding the complete study: The collaborator samples originated in the United States, Italy and Spain and spanned the acute and convalescent phases of COVID-19. The prospective study material was composed of cDNA or gDNA derived from T cells, B-cell-depleted T cells, or PBMCs. Subjects who had been exposed to COVID-19, were actively infected with it, or had recovered from it provided the deeply sampled blood TCRbeta repertoires that made up the dataset. The repertoires were made available in a free public database intended to serve as a resource for research on the immune response to SARS-CoV-2. Samples were obtained from the ongoing ImmuneRACE study (first 160 participants) and from about 1,300 subjects provided by 6 global collaborators. A de-identified subject ID, COVID-19 status, age in years and sex were almost always included in the sample metadata. Where available, HLA class I and class II types were obtained from metadata supplied by the sample provider rather than from assay-based typing.

What the research found in general, with its limitations: The quantity of clinical and demographic metadata differed by source and by participant and was supplied without curation.

Whole blood was collected in K2EDTA tubes by collaborating institutions according to the institutions' own protocols. For TCRbeta analysis, collaborator samples were shipped as frozen whole blood, as isolated PBMCs, or as DNA extracted from either sample type. TCRbeta CDR3 regions were amplified from genomic DNA by means of the immunoSEQ Assay, a bias-controlled multiplex PCR. The paper's data handling went like this. The number of nucleated cells in each sample was estimated by amplification of reference gene primers within the assay. To quantify the absolute abundance of each unique TCRbeta CDR3 rearrangement, sequence reads were collapsed and filtered. For each sample, productive Simpson clonality was calculated as the square root of Simpson's diversity index over productive rearrangements. The source is immuneACCESS, and TCRdb retained only in-frame sequences with V and J called. Part of the clones is not carried over; for the studies checked, unresolved V genes explain less than half of this, and the remainder is unexplained. That table gives V, J and clone size, and the DNA gave D and trimming. Across this sample there are about 300,000 clones, with more than 85% seen only once. Jointly, the top ten make up 1% to 1.5% of the sample.

V gives up 1 base and J gives up 5 bases, and the segment between their germline ends measures 11 bases. From the cysteine up to the phenylalanine, the CDR3 has a length of 15 residues. The read is trimmed to its CDR3 DNA, 45 bases read in frame from base 1. In the germline V gene, CDR1 corresponds to SGHDN and CDR2 to FVKESK. Concerning this clone: Which antigen it targets is not known. No much larger clonotype is one base removed from it; base qualities were not supplied.

This clonotype was sampled from a man aged 70-80 years with acute or convalescent COVID-19. The source material was peripheral blood. Here the chain combines TRBV14 and TRBJ2-2; 5 matching bases give a weak D call of TRBD1. The DNA sequence is given as TGTGCCAGCAGCCAAGTCTGGACACAGACCGGGGAGCTGTTTTTT. Translation gives CASSQVWTQTGELFF. With all but the CDR3 taken from the reference TRBV14 and TRBJ2-2 genes, the full variable domain is: EAGVTQFPSHSVIEKGQTVTLRCDPISGHDNLYWYRRVMGKEIKFLLHFVKESKQDESGMPNNRFLAERTGGTYSTLKVQPAELEDSGVYFCASSQVWTQTGELFFGEGSRLTVL.